This record covers a single T cell receptor beta chain. What it binds is not known. The source of the sample is a study of response to subunit inactivated influenza vaccine. Study-level points and caveats: It was the authors' suggestion that each seasonal influenza vaccination recruits few new T cells.

A single record per CDR3 protein comes from TCRdb applying MiXCR to the RT-PCR reads. There are 590,000 or so distinct CDR3 sequences in the sample; 13% to 15% occur only once, and roughly 7.6% lies in the top ten. The V end was cut by 2 bases, the J end by 4 bases, with 9 bases between. The CDR3 spans 13 residues. The germline V gene encodes CDR1 MGHRA and CDR2 YSYEKL. This clonotype originated in a man over 45 who received an inactivated influenza vaccine. This chain uses TRBV4-1 with TRBJ2-7; the D is unclear. Source: PBMCs from blood, taken 14 to 15 days before vaccination. CDR3 in DNA: TGCGCCAGCAGCCAATGGAGTGGGTACGAGCAGTACTTC. Residues: CASSQWSGYEQYF.